This note documents a single TCR beta chain sequence. No antigen is known for it. Unique molecular identifiers were present on cDNA, and template switching added a universal primer site. TCRdb fed the 5' RACE reads into MiXCR, producing one record per CDR3 protein. This sample yields approximately 280,000 distinct CDR3 sequences, of which 6.5% to 9.5% are seen a single time; about 2.1% belongs to the top ten. This specimen belongs to a study of identical twins. Study results and caveats: Invariant MAIT and iNKT cells may have partly biased zero-insertion analyses.

Donors were all healthy Caucasians. The CDR3 is 17 amino acids. The germline CDR1 and CDR2 sequences are WNHNN and SYGVQD (reference sequence). V shed 6 bases, J shed 0 bases, and the junction held 9 bases outside the gene matches. This same sample was also taken into another study, of yellow fever vaccine responses in identical twins.

The receptor was isolated from a woman aged 18-35 years in good health. The chain has TRBV10-1 and TRBJ2-1; 9 nucleotides agree with TRBD2. The sample comprised memory (CD45RO+) T cells sorted from blood. The CDR3 region is CASSASGAISSYNEQFF. In nucleotides, the CDR3 is TGCGCCAGCAGCGCTAGCGGGGCGATTAGCTCCTACAATGAGCAGTTCTTC.